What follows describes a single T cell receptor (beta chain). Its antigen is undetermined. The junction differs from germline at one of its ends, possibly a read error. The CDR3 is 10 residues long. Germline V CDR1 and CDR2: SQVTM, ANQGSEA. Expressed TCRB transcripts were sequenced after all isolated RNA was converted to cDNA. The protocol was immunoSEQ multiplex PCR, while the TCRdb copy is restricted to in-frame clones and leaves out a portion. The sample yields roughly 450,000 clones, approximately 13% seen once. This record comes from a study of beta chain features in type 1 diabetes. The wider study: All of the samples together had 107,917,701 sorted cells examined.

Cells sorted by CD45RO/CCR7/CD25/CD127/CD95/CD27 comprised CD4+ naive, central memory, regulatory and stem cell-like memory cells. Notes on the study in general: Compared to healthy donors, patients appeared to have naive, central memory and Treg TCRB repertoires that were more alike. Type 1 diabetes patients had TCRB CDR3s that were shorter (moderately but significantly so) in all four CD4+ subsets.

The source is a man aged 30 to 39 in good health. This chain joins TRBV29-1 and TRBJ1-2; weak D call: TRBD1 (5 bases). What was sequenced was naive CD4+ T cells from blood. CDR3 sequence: CSAEGDGYTF. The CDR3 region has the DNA TGCAGCGCTGAAGGGGATGGCTACACCTTC.